This section outlines one T cell receptor (beta chain) sequence together with its context. CDR1 is MNHEY, CDR2 SVGAGI, per germline. The CDR3 has 16 amino acids. J was trimmed by 8 bases and V by 2 bases; bases with no gene match: 9. The data derive from a study of cytomegalovirus exposure and HLA in healthy donors. The PCR made use of 60 Vbeta and 13 Jbeta primers. Measured with immunoSEQ multiplex PCR; TCRdb has only the in-frame clones, and not every one. The sample contains under 200,000 clones, approximately 79% of which appear only once. The receptor's source is a man in his forties in good health and CMV-seronegative. The material sequenced was PBMCs. This sequence joins TRBV6-5 and TRBJ1-6, with TRBD1 identical over 7 bases. Written as DNA, the CDR3 is TGTGCCAGCAGTTACGGCAGGAGGGGGCTTGATTCACCCCTCCACTTT. It encodes CASSYGRRGLDSPLHF.